This T cell receptor beta chain came from a study of cytomegalovirus exposure and HLA in healthy donors. PCR was performed using 60 Vbeta and 13 Jbeta primers. The table came from immunoSEQ multiplex PCR; TCRdb's copy has only in-frame clones and leaves some out. The data contain roughly 180,000 clones, 70% to 85% of them singletons. CDR1 is MNHEY and CDR2 is SVGAGI in the germline V gene. This CDR3 spans 15 amino acids. The trim removed 5 bases at V and 6 bases at J, leaving 11 bases unmatched. The TCR comes from a girl aged 2 to 9 in good health and CMV-seropositive. The V gene is TRBV6-5, the J gene TRBJ2-3, with 7 bases matching TRBD2. Input material: PBMCs. CDR3 DNA: TGTGCCAGCAGTACCACCGGGACTACCGAGGATACGCAGTATTTT. Encoded protein: CASSTTGTTEDTQYF.